The 22 T cell receptor beta chains in this list originate from one sample, sequenced in a study of blood T cell repertoires in COVID-19. Sequencing used immunoSEQ multiplex PCR; TCRdb keeps in-frame clones, though not all of them. The profile covers about 200,000 clones, with roughly four fifths appearing a single time and over 4% taken by the ten largest. The sample consisted of peripheral blood. These receptors were collected from a woman between 65 and 79 years old with COVID-19, enrolled during active disease.

The chain employs TRBV7-2 and TRBJ2-5; 12 nucleotides agree with TRBD2. Germline loops: CDR1 SGHTA, CDR2 FQGNSA. The CDR3 contains 16 residues. V lost 1 base, J lost 3 bases, and 3 bases stayed unmatched. In DNA form, the CDR3 reads TGTGCCAGCAGCTTAGGTCTAGCGGGAGGGGAAGAGACCCAGTACTTC. Its translation: CASSLGLAGGEETQYF.

The genes are TRBV9 and TRBJ1-2, with TRBD1 matching 7 bases. The germline CDR1 and CDR2 sequences are SGDLS and YYNGEE. V gave up 0 bases and J gave up 4 bases; unmatched junction bases: 6. The CDR3 is 15 residues long. The CDR3 bases are TGTGCCAGCAGCGTAGCGGCAGGGGGTGCCTATGGCTACACCTTC. It codes for CASSVAAGGAYGYTF.

The genes are TRBV6-5 and TRBJ1-5, with 9 nucleotides matching TRBD1. The CDR3 has 13 amino acids. Germline values: CDR1 MNHEY, CDR2 SVGAGI. The trim removed 9 bases at V and 3 bases at J, leaving 3 bases unmatched. This CDR3 reads CASRTGDNQPQHF. Here the CDR3 DNA reads TGTGCCAGTCGGACAGGGGACAATCAGCCCCAGCATTTT.

This clone is a singleton in its sample. This sequence joins TRBV7-9 and TRBJ2-1, with D possibly TRBD2 on 5 matching bases. The CDR3 length is 14 residues. The ends were cut back, 1 base at V and 12 bases at J, with 16 bases in the middle. The germline CDR1 and CDR2 sequences are SEHNR and FQNEAQ (reference sequence). CDR3 residues: CASSLGGLWGGQFF. The CDR3 DNA follows: TGTGCCAGCAGCTTAGGCGGGCTCTGGGGTGGGCAGTTCTTC.

The chain is built from TRBV6-6 and TRBJ1-2; D is possibly TRBD1 (5 bases). CDR1 and CDR2 from the germline V gene are MNHNY and SVGAGI (reference sequence). Trimming stripped 4 bases from V and 3 bases from J, with 15 bases between. CDR3 length: 15 amino acids. CDR3 nucleotide sequence: TGTGCCAGCAGTTCTTCTCCTGGACAAGACTATGGCTACACCTTC. Translation: CASSSSPGQDYGYTF.

The gene calls are TRBV18 and TRBJ1-1; the D gene is possibly TRBD1 (6 bases). Per the germline V gene, CDR1 is KGHSH and CDR2 is LQKENI. This CDR3 is 14 amino acids long. V lost 6 bases and J lost 6, with 17 bases in between. CDR3 residues: CASSPAQGLSEAFF. CDR3 coding DNA: TGTGCCAGCTCGCCTGCCCAGGGGCTTTCTGAAGCTTTCTTT.

The chain uses TRBV5-1 and TRBJ2-6, with TRBD1 matching over 7 bases. The CDR3 is 18 residues long. Per the germline V gene, CDR1 is SGHRS and CDR2 is YFSETQ. V lost 6 bases to trimming and J lost 1 base; unmatched junction nucleotides: 13. DNA for the CDR3: TGCGCCAGCACCCCAAATGACAGGGCCCTTTCTGGGGCCAACGTCCTGACTTTC. This translates into CASTPNDRALSGANVLTF.

In this sample, this clone turned up a few times. The chain is built from TRBV5-8 and TRBJ2-7, with D tentatively TRBD2 (6 bases). Germline CDR1 SGHTS, CDR2 YDEGEE. Trimming stripped 0 bases from V and 2 bases from J, with 12 bases between. The CDR3 covers 15 residues. The CDR3 DNA reads as TGTGCCAGCAGCTTGGAACCGGGGGAAACCTACGAGCAGTACTTC. It codes for CASSLEPGETYEQYF. Complete variable domain (other parts from reference TRBV5-8 and TRBJ2-7): EAGVTQSPTHLIKTRGQQATLRCSPISGHTSVYWYQQALGLGLQFLLWYDEGEERNRGNFPPRFSGRQFPNYSSELNVNALELEDSALYLCASSLEPGETYEQYFGPGTRLTVT.

The rearrangement links TRBV12-3 or TRBV12-4 to TRBJ1-1; 7 positions agree with TRBD1. V lost 1 base, J lost 10 bases, and 6 bases stayed unmatched. CDR3 length: 13 residues. For the CDR3, the DNA is TGTGCCAGCAGTTTAGACAAGGGGGCACGAGCTTTCTTT. Encoded protein: CASSLDKGARAFF.

J is TRBJ1-4 and V is TRBV15, with TRBD1 as a possible D gene (6 bases). CDR1 and CDR2 (germline): LNHNV, YYDKDF (reference sequence). The germline V and J ends were trimmed by 1 base and 10 bases, with 16 bases remaining between them. This CDR3 spans 15 amino acids. The CDR3, as DNA: TGTGCCACCAGCAGAGCTGGGGACACACTGGGAAAACTGTTTTTT. It is translated as CATSRAGDTLGKLFF.

This clone has only one observation. This chain joins TRBV3-1 (or the pseudogene TRBV3-2) and TRBJ1-5, with D possibly matching TRBD1 (5 bases). CDR3 length: 15 residues. CDR1 is LGHDT, CDR2 YNNKEL, per germline (reference sequence). Trimming stripped 3 bases from V and 1 base from J, with 10 bases between. The CDR3 DNA is TGTGCCAGCAGCCAGGGGCCTACGAGCAATCAGCCCCAGCATTTT. Translation: CASSQGPTSNQPQHF.

This chain joins TRBV28 and TRBJ2-2, with 9 nucleotides matching TRBD2. The germline V gene has CDR1 MDHEN and CDR2 SYDVKM. V was clipped by 5 bases and J by 7 bases; unmatched bases: 14. The CDR3 loop spans 17 amino acids. In DNA, the CDR3 is TGTGCCAGCAGTCCTCAGGGCGGGAGGGCCTTTGGCGGGGAGCTGTTTTTT. Amino acid sequence: CASSPQGGRAFGGELFF.

The rearrangement links TRBV5-4 to TRBJ2-4; D uncertain. Trimming took 4 bases from V and 0 from J, leaving 5 bases between them. CDR1 and CDR2 (germline): SGHNT, YYREEE (reference sequence). The CDR3 loop spans 13 amino acids. The CDR3 region is CASSALAKNIQYF. The CDR3 DNA is TGTGCCAGCAGCGCACTAGCCAAAAACATTCAGTACTTC. Drawing the rest from reference TRBV5-4 and TRBJ2-4, the complete variable domain is ETGVTQSPTHLIKTRGQQVTLRCSSQSGHNTVSWYQQALGQGPQFIFQYYREEENGRGNFPPRFSGLQFPNYSSELNVNALELDDSALYLCASSALAKNIQYFGAGTRLSVL.

This chain joins TRBV7-8 and TRBJ1-2, with TRBD1 identical over 7 bases. The V and J ends lost 1 base and 9 bases, in that order; junction bases with no gene match: 14. Germline CDR1 reads SGHVS; CDR2 reads FQNEAQ. The CDR3 length is 16 residues. The CDR3 reads CASSLGYRGSSRSYTF. DNA for the CDR3: TGTGCCAGCAGCTTAGGATACAGGGGATCCTCGCGTAGCTACACCTTC.

This chain links TRBV5-6 with TRBJ1-5; D is undetermined. The CDR3 is made up of 12 amino acids. Germline V gives CDR1 SGHDT, CDR2 YYEEEE. The V and J ends lost 0 bases and 6 bases respectively, with 4 bases between them. CDR3 bases: TGTGCCAGCAGCTTGGTCGGTCAGCCCCAGCATTTT. This sequence encodes CASSLVGQPQHF.

This clone was found a few times. The chain joins TRBV3-1 (or the pseudogene TRBV3-2) to TRBJ2-7, with D perhaps matching TRBD2 (5 bases). The V end lost 6 bases, the J end lost 0 bases, and 18 bases lay between the germline ends. The length of the CDR3 is 16 residues. Germline V gene sequence: CDR1 LGHDT, CDR2 YNNKEL (reference sequence). The CDR3 DNA reads as TGTGCCAGCAGTCATTCCCCCGGCAGCGGCTCCTACGAGCAGTACTTC. The encoded protein is CASSHSPGSGSYEQYF.

This clone was found once. This rearrangement joins TRBV5-1 to TRBJ1-1; D ambiguous. This CDR3 is 15 amino acids long. The germline gives CDR1 SGHRS, CDR2 YFSETQ. V shed 1 base and J shed 1 base, with 11 bases lying between them. The CDR3 reads CASSLMEQPNTEAFF. The DNA for the CDR3 is TGCGCCAGCAGCTTGATGGAACAGCCGAACACTGAAGCTTTCTTT.

The chain joins TRBV30 to TRBJ1-3, with a tentative D call TRBD1 (5 bases). The length of the CDR3 is 13 residues. Germline V gene sequence: CDR1 GTSNPN, CDR2 SVGIG (reference sequence). V was trimmed by 4 bases and J by 10 bases, leaving 17 bases between them. The CDR3 sequence is CAWMPRGKSTIYF. The CDR3 region has the DNA TGTGCCTGGATGCCACGGGGGAAATCTACCATATATTTT.

The chain joins TRBV12-3 or TRBV12-4 to TRBJ2-7; no definite D call. Trimming shortened V by 4 bases and J by 3 bases, and 4 bases separated the two germline ends. CDR3 size: 11 residues. CDR3 sequence (DNA): TGTGCCAGCAGTTCCATCTACGAGCAGTACTTC. Protein: CASSSIYEQYF.

The rearrangement links TRBV19 to TRBJ1-1; TRBD1 aligns across 8 bases. This CDR3 is 13 amino acids long. The V gene's germline CDR1 is LNHDA and CDR2 SQIVND (reference sequence). V was clipped by 5 bases and J by 5 bases; unmatched bases: 4. The CDR3 reads CASSPRGRTEAFF. CDR3 in DNA: TGTGCCAGTAGTCCCAGGGGGCGGACTGAAGCTTTCTTT.

The rearrangement joins TRBV18 to TRBJ2-7; D perhaps matches TRBD2 (5 bases). The length of the CDR3 is 13 residues. The germline CDR1 and CDR2 sequences are KGHSH and LQKENI. Trimming took 1 base from V and 5 from J, leaving 9 bases between them. The CDR3 sequence is CASSPRRFDEQYF. The CDR3 nucleotides read TGTGCCAGCTCACCACGGAGGTTCGACGAGCAGTACTTC.

J is TRBJ1-2 and V is TRBV6-2 or TRBV6-3; the match to TRBD1 covers 7 bases. Looked up from germline, CDR1 is MNHEY and CDR2 is SVGEGT. CDR3 length equals 14 residues. V dropped 1 base and J dropped 5; count of bases not matched to a gene: 4. CDR3 protein: CASSYYEQGYGYTF. CDR3 nucleotide sequence: TGTGCCAGCAGTTACTACGAACAGGGGTATGGCTACACCTTC.